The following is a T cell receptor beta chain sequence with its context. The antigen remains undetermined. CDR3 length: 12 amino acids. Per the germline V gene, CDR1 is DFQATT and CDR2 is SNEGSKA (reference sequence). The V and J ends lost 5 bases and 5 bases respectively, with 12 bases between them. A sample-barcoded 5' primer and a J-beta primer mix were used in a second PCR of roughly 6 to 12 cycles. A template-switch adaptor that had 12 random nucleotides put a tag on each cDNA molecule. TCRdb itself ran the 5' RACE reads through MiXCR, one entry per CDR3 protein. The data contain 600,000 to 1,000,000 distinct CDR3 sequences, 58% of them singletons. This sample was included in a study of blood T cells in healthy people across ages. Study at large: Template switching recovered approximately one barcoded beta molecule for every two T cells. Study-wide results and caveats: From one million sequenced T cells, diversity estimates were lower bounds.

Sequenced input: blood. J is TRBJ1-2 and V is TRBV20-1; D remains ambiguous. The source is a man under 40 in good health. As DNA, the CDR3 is TGCAGTGCTCAGAGGGCCCTTTATGGCTACACCTTC. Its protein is CSAQRALYGYTF.